Shown below are 23 T cell receptor beta chains from a single sample sequenced in a study of cytomegalovirus exposure and HLA in healthy donors. The PCR was carried out with 60 Vbeta primers and 13 Jbeta primers. Data came from immunoSEQ multiplex PCR; TCRdb stores just in-frame clones and leaves some out. Of about 140,000 clones in the sample, around four fifths were seen once. Sequencing used PBMCs. Source of these receptors: a female donor in good health and CMV-seronegative.

The rearrangement uses TRBV19 and TRBJ1-1, with D tentatively TRBD1 (6 bases). The V end was cut by 4 bases, the J end by 4 bases, with 13 bases between. There are 14 residues in the CDR3. In germline, CDR1 is LNHDA, CDR2 SQIVND (reference sequence). CDR3 DNA: TGTGCCAGTAGTACACAGGGTCTCAGCACTGAAGCTTTCTTT. Residues: CASSTQGLSTEAFF.

The chain couples TRBV6-6 to TRBJ2-3; 7 bases are a match to TRBD1. The CDR3 totals 15 residues. Germline values: CDR1 MNHNY, CDR2 SVGAGI (reference sequence). The J segment lost 4 bases and the V segment lost 6 bases, leaving 10 bases of the junction unmatched. The DNA of the CDR3 is TGTGCCAGCAGGGTTACAGGGGCAGGTTCAGATACGCAGTATTTT. This translates into CASRVTGAGSDTQYF.

The gene calls are TRBV27 and TRBJ1-1, with 7 bases matching TRBD1. The junction had 5 bases not matched to a gene; V was cut back by 5 bases and J by 5 bases. Germline V gives CDR1 MNHEY, CDR2 SMNVEV (reference sequence). The CDR3 consists of 13 residues. CDR3 DNA sequence: TGTGCCAGCAGTGCACAGGGGTGGACTGAAGCTTTCTTT. Protein: CASSAQGWTEAFF.

V usage is TRBV7-3 and J usage is TRBJ2-1; D unclear. CDR1 is SGHTA and CDR2 is FQGTGA in the germline V gene. The CDR3 consists of 17 residues. V lost 1 base and J lost 0, with 13 bases in between. CDR3 in amino acids: CASSLNSRRSSYNEQFF. The CDR3 nucleotides are TGTGCCAGCAGCTTAAATAGTCGCCGAAGCTCCTACAATGAGCAGTTCTTC.

V is TRBV5-4 and J is TRBJ2-5, with 10 positions matching TRBD2. CDR1 is SGHNT, CDR2 YYREEE, per germline (reference sequence). CDR3 length equals 15 residues. J lost 5 bases, V lost 4 bases, and 8 bases had no gene match. As DNA, the CDR3 is TGTGCCAGCAGCGCTTTAGCGGGGGGTATGGAGACCCAGTACTTC. This gives the protein CASSALAGGMETQYF.

The rearrangement joins TRBV21-1 to TRBJ2-3; whether TRBD1, the table's D call, matches the DNA was not checked. TRBV21-1 is flagged as a pseudogene. This CDR3 has 15 amino acids. Here the CDR3 reads CASSTWTGGTDTQYF. CDR3 in DNA: TGTGCCAGCAGCACCTGGACAGGGGGCACAGATACGCAGTATTTT.

J is TRBJ1-1 and V is TRBV28, with 7 bases fitting TRBD1. Germline V gene lookup returns CDR1 MDHEN and CDR2 SYDVKM. V dropped 2 bases and J dropped 10; count of bases not matched to a gene: 7. This CDR3 is built from 13 residues. The CDR3 DNA is TGTGCCAGCAGTTTAAGATGGACAGGATTAGCTTTCTTT. It is translated as CASSLRWTGLAFF.

In its sample, this clone was seen once. A read error may account for a junction end that differs from germline. The chain has TRBV7-9 and TRBJ1-6, with 9 positions matching TRBD1. Germline V CDR1 and CDR2: SEHNR, FQNEAQ (reference sequence). The CDR3 extends over 17 amino acids. For the CDR3, the DNA is TGTTCCAGCAGCTCGACGTTCGGGACAGGGAATAATTCACCCCTCCACTTT. Protein product: CSSSSTFGTGNNSPLHF.

The CDR3 sequence is CASKSGGDQPQHF. DNA of the CDR3: TGTGCCAGTAAGTCGGGGGGCGATCAGCCCCAGCATTTT. The chain recombines TRBV19 with TRBJ1-5; D is possibly TRBD1 (6 bases). The CDR3 has 13 residues. CDR1 and CDR2 from the germline V gene are LNHDA and SQIVND (reference sequence). Trimming removed 7 bases from V and 5 bases from J, with 12 bases in between.

This rearrangement joins TRBV6-1 to TRBJ1-6; D not resolved. The CDR3 has 15 amino acids. Germline values: CDR1 MNHNS, CDR2 SASEGT. V lost 2 bases, J lost 3 bases, and 8 bases lay in between. Written as DNA, the CDR3 is TGTGCCAGCAGTGAACAGGTTCTCTATAATTCACCCCTCCACTTT. Residues: CASSEQVLYNSPLHF.

The chain links TRBV30 to TRBJ1-2; D is unclear. Germline V lookup: CDR1 GTSNPN, CDR2 SVGIG (reference sequence). The CDR3 spans 14 residues. V was shortened by 2 bases and J by 5 bases, with 15 bases between the two germline ends. The CDR3 region has the DNA TGTGCCTGGAGTCCGGACTATATTGAGTATGGCTACACCTTC. Residues: CAWSPDYIEYGYTF.

This clone is a singleton in its sample. J is TRBJ2-7 and V is TRBV27; D unresolved. Between the trimmed V and J ends, which lost 8 bases and 4 bases, there was a span of 15 bases. The CDR3 has 13 residues. Germline-derived CDR1 and CDR2 are MNHEY and SMNVEV (reference sequence). The CDR3, as DNA: TGTGCCAGCGCAATCCTGGCCCGATACGAGCAGTACTTC. Protein product: CASAILARYEQYF.

As DNA, the CDR3 is TGTGCCAGCAGCCAAGCAGGGGGCAATCAGCCCCAGCATTTT. This encodes CASSQAGGNQPQHF. The chain employs TRBV14 and TRBJ1-5, with D tentatively TRBD1 (6 bases). V gave up 1 base and J gave up 2 bases, with 6 bases separating them. The germline V gene has CDR1 SGHDN and CDR2 FVKESK. This CDR3 has 14 amino acids.

This clone was seen only a few times. The chain uses TRBV6-4 and TRBJ1-1, with TRBD1 matching 9 bases. This CDR3 is 13 amino acids long. The germline V gene has CDR1 MRHNA and CDR2 SNTAGT. The V segment lost 4 bases and the J segment 14 bases; nucleotides outside the gene matches: 11. CDR3 bases: TGTGCCAGCAGTGCACAGGGGGCACGTGGGCTCTTCTTT. This gives the protein CASSAQGARGLFF.

The chain uses TRBV4-1 and TRBJ2-7, with D unclear. This CDR3 is built from 15 residues. The germline CDR1 and CDR2 sequences are MGHRA and YSYEKL. Trimming took off 0 bases at V and 0 bases at J, with 9 bases between the two ends. CDR3 nucleotide sequence: TGCGCCAGCAGCCAAGATATGGCGGTCTCCTACGAGCAGTACTTC. It specifies CASSQDMAVSYEQYF.

The rearrangement links TRBV6-6 to TRBJ2-7; D is undetermined. This CDR3 region has 13 residues. The germline V gene has CDR1 MNHNY and CDR2 SVGAGI (reference sequence). Trimming cost V 2 bases and J 0 bases, with 5 bases left between them. Here the CDR3 DNA reads TGTGCCAGCAGTTACATGAGCTCCTACGAGCAGTACTTC. It codes for CASSYMSSYEQYF.

The CDR3 sequence is CASSTGGQGHNEQFF. The CDR3 DNA is TGTGCCAGCAGTACTGGGGGACAGGGCCACAATGAGCAGTTCTTC. V gene TRBV6-4 combines with J gene TRBJ2-1, with 9 bases lining up with TRBD1. This CDR3 has 15 amino acids. The germline V gene has CDR1 MRHNA and CDR2 SNTAGT. Trimming cost V 5 bases and J 5 bases; bases outside gene matches: 7.

The J gene is TRBJ2-1, the V gene TRBV18; no reliable D call. Germline CDR1 is KGHSH and CDR2 is LQKENI. The CDR3 consists of 12 residues. The ends were cut back, 4 bases at V and 6 bases at J, with 7 bases in the middle. The CDR3 bases are TGTGCCAGCTCACAGCCGGGCAATGAGCAGTTCTTC. This codes for CASSQPGNEQFF.

This clone has only one observation. The V call is TRBV5-1, the J call TRBJ1-1; D is uncertain. The germline CDR1 and CDR2 sequences are SGHRS and YFSETQ. Trimming stripped 4 bases from V and 1 base from J, with 23 bases between. CDR3 length equals 18 residues. CDR3 sequence: CASSLKTPPPLGNTEAFF. CDR3 in DNA: TGCGCCAGCAGCCTAAAGACTCCCCCTCCGCTAGGGAACACTGAAGCTTTCTTT.

This clone came up many times. The V gene is TRBV14, the J gene TRBJ2-2; D possibly corresponds to TRBD1 (6 bases). The CDR3 runs 13 residues. Trimming cost V 6 bases and J 7 bases, with 12 bases left between them. Looked up from germline, CDR1 is SGHDN and CDR2 is FVKESK. The CDR3, as DNA: TGTGCCAGCAGTCCAGGGGTTGGCGGGGAGCTGTTTTTT. This gives the protein CASSPGVGGELFF.

The CDR3 DNA sequence: TGTGCCACCAACCGGGACAGGGTTAACAATGAGCAGTTCTTC. This translates into CATNRDRVNNEQFF. The chain links TRBV28 to TRBJ2-1, with 9 positions matching TRBD1. The J segment lost 5 bases and the V segment lost 10 bases, leaving 9 bases of the junction unmatched. CDR3 length: 14 amino acids. The V gene's germline CDR1 is MDHEN and CDR2 SYDVKM.

V gene TRBV28 combines with J gene TRBJ2-7; D gene ambiguous. The CDR3 is made up of 13 amino acids. The germline gives CDR1 MDHEN, CDR2 SYDVKM. With 2 bases removed from V and 2 bases from J, the gap between germline ends came to 7 bases. CDR3 coding DNA: TGTGCCAGCAGTTTAGGGCGAACCTACGAGCAGTACTTC. It yields the protein CASSLGRTYEQYF.

The chain joins TRBV4-2 to TRBJ1-2; 7 bases match TRBD1. Germline V lookup: CDR1 LGHNA, CDR2 YNFKEQ. J gave up 2 bases and V 3 bases, and 0 bases lay outside the gene matches. CDR3 size: 13 residues. The DNA of the CDR3 is TGTGCCAGCAGCCAGACAGGGAACTATGGCTACACCTTC. It encodes CASSQTGNYGYTF.